The 3 T cell receptor beta chains below come from one sample, sequenced in a study of early stage breast cancer tumors listed by TCRdb under 2017. Preparation of the library involved the immunoSEQ multiplex PCR assay. TCRdb mirrors the immuneACCESS table, restricted to in-frame sequences. Some clones are absent from its copies; in checked studies, under half trace to an unresolved V gene, and the reason for the others is unknown. Within this sample are some 20,000 clones, with 65% to 85% of them counted one time only. More than 1.5% of the sample is held by the ten biggest clonotypes. The specimen sequenced was blood. The receptors stem from a person in their 70s with breast cancer.

This chain joins TRBV15 and TRBJ2-3; the D is unclear. CDR3 size: 14 residues. Trimming took off 0 bases at V and 5 bases at J, with 9 bases between the two ends. CDR1 LNHNV and CDR2 YYDKDF come from the germline V gene (reference sequence). The CDR3 loop reads CATSRDRSRDTQYF. For the CDR3, the DNA is TGTGCCACCAGCAGAGATAGAAGCCGAGATACGCAGTATTTT.

The V and J genes are TRBV5-1 and TRBJ1-2; TRBD1 is a possible D gene (5 bases). The CDR3 consists of 15 residues. Trimming removed 0 bases from V and 4 bases from J, with 13 bases in between. Germline CDR1 reads SGHRS; CDR2 reads YFSETQ. DNA for the CDR3: TGCGCCAGCAGCTTGGGTCGGGGACTCGGCTATGGCTACACCTTC. Translating it yields CASSLGRGLGYGYTF.

This clone was observed a single time. This chain uses TRBV5-1 with TRBJ2-1; possibly TRBD2 for D (7 bases). This CDR3 comprises 14 residues. The germline gives CDR1 SGHRS, CDR2 YFSETQ. Trimming removed 0 bases from V and 9 bases from J, with 13 bases in between. CDR3 loop: CASSLAAGAAEQFF. For the CDR3, the DNA is TGCGCCAGCAGCTTGGCGGCGGGGGCGGCTGAGCAGTTCTTC.